These T cell receptor beta chains were read from a single sample in a study of OX40 agonist ivuxolimab in advanced cancers. Sequencing was performed with immunoSEQ multiplex PCR; in TCRdb, only in-frame clones are kept and a portion is missing. The data hold 35,000 to 45,000 clones, with approximately 87% observed a single time. The sample was CD4+ or CD8+ T cells sorted from blood, taken in a trial of the OX40 agonist ivuxolimab. The receptors derive from an adult with an advanced solid tumor such as melanoma, head and neck, liver or kidney cancer. Both conserved end residues are part of each CDR3. The D gene is left open where the match is weak. The size field is filled for only some rows; it gives once, few, many or a size class.

J gene | D gene | CDR3 length | V gene | clone size | CDR3 protein | CDR3 DNA
TRBJ1-2 | . | 13 | TRBV7-8 | . | CASSPTASYGYTF | TGTGCCAGCAGCCCGACAGCCAGCTATGGCTACACCTTC
TRBJ2-7 | . | 15 | TRBV10-3 | . | CAISDPGEPPYEQYF | TGTGCCATCAGTGACCCGGGAGAGCCCCCCTACGAGCAGTACTTT
TRBJ2-3 | TRBD2 | 16 | TRBV11-3 | . | CASSTGTSGSTDTQYF | TGTGCCAGCAGCACCGGGACTAGCGGGAGCACAGATACGCAGTATTTT
TRBJ1-2 | . | 14 | TRBV6-5 | . | CASSYATANYGYTF | TGTGCCAGCAGTTACGCGACAGCTAACTATGGCTACACCTTC
TRBJ2-5 | . | 15 | TRBV18 | . | CASSPMQGGEETQYF | TGTGCCAGCTCACCCATGCAGGGGGGAGAAGAGACCCAGTACTTC
TRBJ2-2 | . | 14 | TRBV6-6 | . | CASSYSQGTGELFF | TGTGCCAGCAGTTATTCTCAGGGCACCGGGGAGCTGTTTTTT
TRBJ2-5 | . | 13 | TRBV2 | . | CASSGDGPTKEYF | TGTGCCAGCAGTGGGGACGGACCTACGAAGGAGTACTTC
TRBJ2-4 | . | 16 | TRBV6-5 | . | CASSYRGQEAKNIQYF | TGTGCCAGCAGTTACCGGGGCCAGGAAGCCAAAAACATTCAGTACTTC
TRBJ1-2 | . | 15 | TRBV19 | few | CASSMGSGRFYGYTF | TGTGCCAGTAGTATGGGCTCCGGACGATTCTATGGCTACACCTTC
TRBJ2-3 | . | 15 | TRBV9 | . | CASSVGPDPLDTQYF | TGTGCCAGCAGCGTAGGACCCGATCCCCTAGATACGCAGTATTTT
TRBJ1-5 | . | 15 | TRBV19 | . | CASRPGTFSNQPQHF | TGTGCCAGTAGACCCGGGACATTTAGCAATCAGCCCCAGCATTTT
TRBJ2-5 | . | 14 | TRBV9 | few | CASSAGLGRETQYF | TGTGCCAGCAGCGCTGGCCTCGGCCGAGAGACCCAGTACTTC
TRBJ2-7 | . | 15 | TRBV27 | . | CASSLSPGQHYEQYF | TGTGCCAGCAGTTTATCTCCAGGTCAGCACTACGAGCAGTACTTC
TRBJ1-4 | . | 12 | TRBV2 | few | CASSPTRDTLFF | TGTGCCAGCAGTCCTACCCGGGACACACTGTTTTTT
TRBJ1-1 | TRBD1 | 14 | TRBV6-5 | . | CASSLDRGTTEAFF | TGTGCCAGCAGTTTGGACAGGGGAACGACTGAAGCTTTCTTT
TRBJ1-2 | TRBD1 | 13 | TRBV5-1 | . | CASSLQGEHGYTF | TGCGCCAGCAGCCTACAGGGGGAACATGGCTACACCTTC
TRBJ2-1 | . | 15 | TRBV11-3 | . | CASSLDPAGVNEQFF | TGTGCCAGCAGCTTAGATCCGGCAGGTGTCAATGAGCAGTTCTTC
TRBJ2-1 | . | 13 | TRBV5-1 | . | CASSLQKHNEQFF | TGCGCCAGCAGCTTACAGAAGCACAATGAGCAGTTCTTC
TRBJ1-6 | . | 14 | TRBV9 | . | CASSVGGTNSPLHF | TGTGCCAGCAGCGTTGGGGGGACGAATTCACCCCTCCACTTT
TRBJ1-2 | . | 12 | TRBV21-1 | . | CASTQGVGGYTF | TGTGCCAGCACCCAGGGTGTGGGGGGCTACACCTTC
TRBJ2-1 | TRBD1 | 13 | TRBV29-1 | . | CSVEGQGYNEQFF | TGCAGCGTTGAAGGACAGGGATACAATGAGCAGTTCTTC
TRBJ2-7 | . | 16 | TRBV28 | . | CASSRNRREISYEQYF | TGTGCCAGCAGTCGAAACCGACGGGAGATTAGCTACGAGCAGTACTTC
TRBJ2-3 | TRBD2 | 15 | TRBV10-3 | . | CAISESTGGEDTQYF | TGTGCCATCAGTGAGTCGACCGGGGGGGAAGATACGCAGTATTTT
TRBJ2-6 | . | 15 | TRBV19 | . | CASSYRVSGANVLTF | TGTGCCAGTAGTTACAGGGTCTCTGGGGCCAACGTCCTGACTTTC
TRBJ2-5 | . | 14 | TRBV11-2 | . | CASSSAGSVETQYF | TGTGCCAGCAGCTCAGCAGGGTCGGTAGAGACCCAGTACTTC
TRBJ1-2 | . | 12 | TRBV28 | few | CASSGRAYGYTF | TGTGCCAGCTCCGGCAGGGCTTATGGCTACACCTTC
TRBJ2-1 | . | 15 | TRBV7-8 | . | CASSLVWRDNNEQFF | TGTGCCAGCAGCTTAGTGTGGCGGGATAACAATGAGCAGTTCTTC
TRBJ2-7 | TRBD2 | 17 | TRBV15 | . | CATSRDKSGTSSYEQYF | TGTGCCACCAGCAGAGATAAGTCTGGGACTAGCTCCTACGAGCAGTACTTC
TRBJ1-5 | . | 14 | TRBV19 | . | CASSIGRFNQPQHF | TGTGCCAGTAGTATTGGGCGATTCAATCAGCCCCAGCATTTT
TRBJ1-4 | . | 15 | TRBV6-1 | once | CASSTLAVIGEKLFF | TGTGCCAGCAGCACCCTAGCCGTTATAGGTGAAAAACTGTTTTTT
TRBJ2-3 | TRBD1 | 16 | TRBV4-1 | . | CASSHLPGQGKDTQYF | TGCGCCAGCAGCCACCTTCCGGGACAGGGGAAGGATACGCAGTATTTT
TRBJ1-2 | . | 15 | TRBV9 | . | CASSPSRGEGHGYTF | TGTGCCAGCAGCCCGTCGAGAGGGGAGGGGCATGGCTACACCTTC